The 12 T cell receptor beta chains in this list originate from one sample, sequenced in a study of CD8+CD57+ T cells in acquired aplastic anemia. The TCR beta profiling, which covered VDJ combination and CDR3 sequence, was carried out using genomic DNA as the template. TCRdb analysed the reads with MiXCR anew, one entry per CDR3 protein. The table lists 100,000 to 150,000 distinct CDR3 sequences, over 45% of them singletons, with 2.5% to 3% in the top ten. Sequenced sample: sorted CD4+, CD8+, or CD8+CD57+ T cells (not recorded which) from PBMCs. Receptors were obtained from a human donor in good health, serving as a control.

The chain is built from TRBV20-1 and TRBJ2-1; TRBD1 or TRBD2 may be the D gene (5 bases each). V was pared by 1 base and J by 6 bases, with 22 bases between. The CDR3 is made up of 17 amino acids. Germline CDR1 reads DFQATT; CDR2 reads SNEGSKA (reference sequence). The CDR3 region is CSARGSGGPHPTNEQFF. CDR3 sequence (DNA): TGCAGTGCTAGAGGCAGTGGGGGACCTCACCCCACCAATGAGCAGTTCTTC.

This clonotype was recorded at least ten times. The CDR3 here is CASSLGGTDEMNTEAFF. In nucleotides, the CDR3 is TGTGCCAGCAGCCTCGGGGGGACCGACGAGATGAACACTGAAGCTTTCTTT. This sequence joins TRBV7-9 and TRBJ1-1; a weak D match, TRBD1 (5 bases). The length of the CDR3 is 17 residues. From germline, CDR1 is SEHNR and CDR2 FQNEAQ (reference sequence). Trimming pared 5 bases from V and 0 bases from J, leaving 19 bases between.

This clonotype has at least ten counts. The junction departs from the called germline gene at one end, perhaps through a read error. This rearrangement joins TRBV6-1 to TRBJ2-4, with a possible D match to TRBD1 (5 bases). Germline assignment: CDR1 MNHNS and CDR2 SASEGT. The CDR3 runs to 14 residues. This chain's CDR3 is CASSEGQGVDIQYF. The CDR3, as DNA: TGTGCCAGCAGCGAAGGTCAGGGCGTGGACATTCAGTACTTC.

V is TRBV6-1 and J is TRBJ1-6; 8 nucleotides match TRBD1. Per the germline V gene, CDR1 is MNHNS and CDR2 is SASEGT. The CDR3 contains 13 residues. The V and J ends lost 5 bases and 9 bases, in that order; junction bases with no gene match: 3. This CDR3 is CASSTGTGSPLHF. CDR3 bases: TGTGCCAGCAGTACCGGGACAGGTTCACCCCTCCACTTT.

Only one count was recorded for this clonotype. The chain carries TRBV24-1 and TRBJ2-1; D is perhaps TRBD1 (7 bases). Germline-derived CDR1 and CDR2 are KGHDR and SFDVKD. Deletions cut 12 bases from V and 7 bases from J, with 24 bases between. The CDR3 has 15 amino acids. In DNA, the CDR3 is TGTGCCGCGTCGGGAAGCAGGGGGGTGGGGAATGAGCAGTTCTTC. Protein: CAASGSRGVGNEQFF.

The table lists this clonotype with a few counts. This chain joins TRBV11-3 and TRBJ2-7; 9 bases fit TRBD2. The CDR3 contains 15 residues. V lost 5 bases, J lost 3 bases, and 8 bases stayed unmatched. Germline values: CDR1 SGHNT, CDR2 YENEEA. CDR3 coding DNA: TGTGCCAGCAGCCCTAGCGCTAGCGGGGTCTACGAGCAGTACTTC. Amino acids: CASSPSASGVYEQYF.

Notes on this clonotype: No conserved phenylalanine or tryptophan is present at the end of the CDR3, so a read error is the likely explanation. In nucleotides, the CDR3 is TGCGCCAGCAGCTTAGAACAGGGGCCCTATGGCTACACCCTC. It yields the protein CASSLEQGPYGYTL. The chain is built from TRBV5-1 and TRBJ1-2; 7 positions match TRBD1. Germline loops: CDR1 SGHRS, CDR2 YFSETQ. J lost 4 bases, V lost 2 bases, and 5 bases had no gene match. The CDR3 runs to 14 residues.

V and J are TRBV4-2 and TRBJ1-1; 7 bases agree with TRBD1. CDR1 is LGHNA and CDR2 is YNFKEQ in the germline V gene. The CDR3 is made up of 15 amino acids. The J segment lost 5 bases and the V segment lost 0 bases, leaving 6 bases of the junction unmatched. This CDR3 reads CASSQEEGARTEAFF. DNA of the CDR3: TGTGCCAGCAGCCAAGAGGAGGGGGCGAGGACTGAAGCTTTCTTT.

The genes are TRBV20-1 and TRBJ2-1, with D perhaps matching TRBD2 (6 bases). CDR3 size: 14 residues. CDR1 and CDR2 (germline): DFQATT, SNEGSKA (reference sequence). The V gene lost 5 bases and the J gene lost 0 bases, with 11 bases spanning the gap. The CDR3 bases are TGCAGTGCTGCCCCACTAGCCTCCTACAATGAGCAGTTCTTC. Amino acids: CSAAPLASYNEQFF.

The chain couples TRBV7-2 to TRBJ1-5; D possibly corresponds to TRBD1 (5 bases). With 3 bases removed from V and 11 bases from J, the gap between germline ends came to 17 bases. Germline assignment: CDR1 SGHTA and CDR2 FQGNSA. The CDR3 sequence is 14 residues long. The CDR3 here is CASSFQGTQETQHF. CDR3 DNA: TGTGCCAGCAGCTTTCAAGGGACGCAAGAGACCCAGCATTTT. The full variable domain, completed using reference TRBV7-2 and TRBJ1-5, is GAGVSQSPSNKVTEKGKDVELRCDPISGHTALYWYRQSLGQGLEFLIYFQGNSAPDKSGLPSDRFSAERTGGSVSTLTIQRTQQEDSAVYLCASSFQGTQETQHFGDGTRLSIL.

A single count supports this clonotype. CDR3 coding DNA: TGTGCCAGCAGCTTCGGGGAGAACACTGAAGCTTTCTTT. It encodes CASSFGENTEAFF. The J gene is TRBJ1-1, the V gene TRBV7-6; D gene uncertain. The V and J ends lost 3 bases and 1 base respectively, with 6 bases between them. The germline CDR1 and CDR2 sequences are SGHVS and FNYEAQ. The CDR3 is 13 residues long.

The chain is built from TRBV2 and TRBJ2-2; TRBD1 matches 10 bases. After removal of 7 bases from V and 7 bases from J, the junction contained 9 bases not matched to a gene. Germline CDR1 SNHLY, CDR2 FYNNEI. The CDR3 sequence is 15 residues long. The CDR3 reads CASKGQGRGSGELFF. CDR3 bases: TGTGCCAGCAAGGGACAGGGGCGGGGGAGCGGGGAGCTGTTTTTT.